One and the same sample provided the 3 T cell receptor beta chains below, sequenced in a study of T cell responses to AZD1222 COVID-19 vaccine. Method: immunoSEQ multiplex PCR; TCRdb's copy keeps in-frame clones and lacks some. In the table there are approximately 120,000 clones, 88% of which are singletons. This material consisted of peripheral blood, taken on day 0 of AZD1222 vaccination. These receptors originate from an adult in good health.

This chain joins TRBV5-1 and TRBJ1-4; 9 bases are shared with TRBD1. Trimming at V came to 0 bases and at J to 5 bases, leaving 2 bases not matched to a gene. Per germline, CDR1 SGHRS and CDR2 YFSETQ. This CDR3 is built from 15 residues. In DNA, the CDR3 is TGCGCCAGCAGCTTGGGCGGACAGGGGAATGAAAAACTGTTTTTT. Translated: CASSLGGQGNEKLFF.

This clone showed up just once. This chain joins TRBV9 and TRBJ1-2; the match to TRBD1 covers 8 bases. Germline V gives CDR1 SGDLS, CDR2 YYNGEE. The CDR3 runs 15 residues. Trimming took 0 bases from V and 4 from J; bases not matched to a gene: 5. The CDR3 nucleotides read TGTGCCAGCAGCGTAGGGGACAGGAACCCCTATGGCTACACCTTC. Its protein product is CASSVGDRNPYGYTF.

The count of this clone is one. The gene calls are TRBV4-1 and TRBJ1-1; 10 bases are shared with TRBD1. Germline CDR1 MGHRA, CDR2 YSYEKL. V was pared by 0 bases and J by 7 bases, with 5 bases of the junction left unmatched. The CDR3 contains 15 residues. CDR3 sequence: CASSQEPGQGGEAFF. CDR3 bases: TGCGCCAGCAGCCAAGAGCCCGGACAGGGGGGTGAAGCTTTCTTT.